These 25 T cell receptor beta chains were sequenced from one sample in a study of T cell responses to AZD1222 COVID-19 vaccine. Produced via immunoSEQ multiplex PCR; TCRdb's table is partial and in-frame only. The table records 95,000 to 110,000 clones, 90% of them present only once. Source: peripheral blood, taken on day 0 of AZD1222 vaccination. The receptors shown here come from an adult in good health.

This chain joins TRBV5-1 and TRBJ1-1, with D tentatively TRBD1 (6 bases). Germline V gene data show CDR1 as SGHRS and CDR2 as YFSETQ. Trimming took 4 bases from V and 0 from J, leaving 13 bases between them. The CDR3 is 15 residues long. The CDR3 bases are TGCGCCAGCAGCGGGAGGGGGTGGGTGAACACTGAAGCTTTCTTT. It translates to CASSGRGWVNTEAFF.

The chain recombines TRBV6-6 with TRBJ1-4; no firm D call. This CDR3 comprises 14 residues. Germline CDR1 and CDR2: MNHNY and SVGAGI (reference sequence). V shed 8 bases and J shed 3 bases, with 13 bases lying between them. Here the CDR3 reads CASADGPSNEKLFF. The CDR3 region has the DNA TGTGCCAGCGCGGACGGTCCCTCTAATGAAAAACTGTTTTTT.

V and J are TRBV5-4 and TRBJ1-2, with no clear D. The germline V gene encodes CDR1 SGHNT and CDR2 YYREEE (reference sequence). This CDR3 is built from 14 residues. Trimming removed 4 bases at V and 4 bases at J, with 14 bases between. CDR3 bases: TGTGCCAGCAGCCTGTGGGCGGATATCTATGGCTACACCTTC. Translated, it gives CASSLWADIYGYTF.

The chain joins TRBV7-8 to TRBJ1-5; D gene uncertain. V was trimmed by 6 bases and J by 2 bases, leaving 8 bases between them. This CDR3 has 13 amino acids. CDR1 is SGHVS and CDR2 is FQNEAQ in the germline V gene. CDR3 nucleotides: TGTGCCAGCAGACCTGGGGGCAATCAGCCCCAGCATTTT. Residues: CASRPGGNQPQHF.

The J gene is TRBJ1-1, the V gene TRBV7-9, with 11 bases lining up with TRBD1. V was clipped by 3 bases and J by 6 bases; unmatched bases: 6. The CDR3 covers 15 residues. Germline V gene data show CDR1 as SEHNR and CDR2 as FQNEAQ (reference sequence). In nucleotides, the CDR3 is TGTGCCAGCAGCTTCTGGGACAGGGGGAGCCCTGAAGCTTTCTTT. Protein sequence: CASSFWDRGSPEAFF.

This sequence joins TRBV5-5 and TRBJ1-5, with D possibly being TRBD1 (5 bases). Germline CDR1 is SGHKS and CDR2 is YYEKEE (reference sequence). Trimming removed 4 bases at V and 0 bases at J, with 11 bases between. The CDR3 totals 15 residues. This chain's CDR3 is CASSGQGFSNQPQHF. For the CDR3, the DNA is TGTGCCAGCAGCGGGCAGGGATTTAGCAATCAGCCCCAGCATTTT.

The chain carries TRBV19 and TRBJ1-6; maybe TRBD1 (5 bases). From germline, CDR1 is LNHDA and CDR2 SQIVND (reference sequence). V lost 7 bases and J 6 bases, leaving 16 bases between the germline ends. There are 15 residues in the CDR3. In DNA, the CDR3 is TGTGCCAGTACCCATGGGCAGGGCGGTAATTCACCCCTCCACTTT. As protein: CASTHGQGGNSPLHF. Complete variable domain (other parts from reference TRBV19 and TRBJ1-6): DGGITQSPKYLFRKEGQNVTLSCEQNLNHDAMYWYRQDPGQGLRLIYYSQIVNDFQKGDIAEGYSVSREKKESFPLTVTSAQKNPTAFYLCASTHGQGGNSPLHFGNGTRLTVT.

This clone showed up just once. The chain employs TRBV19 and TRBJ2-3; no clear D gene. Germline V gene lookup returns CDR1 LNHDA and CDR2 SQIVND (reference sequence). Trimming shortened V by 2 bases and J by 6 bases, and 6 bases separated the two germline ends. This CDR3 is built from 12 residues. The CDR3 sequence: CASSISVDTQYF. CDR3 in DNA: TGTGCCAGTAGTATATCTGTGGATACGCAGTATTTT.

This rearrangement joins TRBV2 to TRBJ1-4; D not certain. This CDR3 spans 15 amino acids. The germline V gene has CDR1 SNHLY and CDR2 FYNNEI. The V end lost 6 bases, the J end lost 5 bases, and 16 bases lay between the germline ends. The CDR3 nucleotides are TGTGCCAGCAGGCCGAGGAGAGTTGAGAATGAAAAACTGTTTTTT. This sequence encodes CASRPRRVENEKLFF.

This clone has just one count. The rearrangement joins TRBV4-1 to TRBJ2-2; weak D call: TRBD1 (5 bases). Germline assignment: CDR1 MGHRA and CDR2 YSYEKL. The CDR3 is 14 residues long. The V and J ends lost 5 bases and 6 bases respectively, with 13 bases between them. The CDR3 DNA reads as TGCGCCAGCAGCTCAACCCAGGGTCCCGGGGAGCTGTTTTTT. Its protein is CASSSTQGPGELFF.

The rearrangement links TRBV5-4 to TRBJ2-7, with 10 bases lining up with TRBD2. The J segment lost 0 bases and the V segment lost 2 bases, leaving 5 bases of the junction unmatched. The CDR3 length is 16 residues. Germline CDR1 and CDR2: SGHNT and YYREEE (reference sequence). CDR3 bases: TGTGCCAGCAGCTTATTTAGCGGGGGGCTCTCCTACGAGCAGTACTTC. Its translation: CASSLFSGGLSYEQYF. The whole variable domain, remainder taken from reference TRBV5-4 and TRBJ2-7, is ETGVTQSPTHLIKTRGQQVTLRCSSQSGHNTVSWYQQALGQGPQFIFQYYREEENGRGNFPPRFSGLQFPNYSSELNVNALELDDSALYLCASSLFSGGLSYEQYFGPGTRLTVT.

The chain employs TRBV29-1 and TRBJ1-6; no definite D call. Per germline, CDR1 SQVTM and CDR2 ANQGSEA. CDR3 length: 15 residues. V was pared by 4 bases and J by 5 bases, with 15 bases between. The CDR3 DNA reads TGCAGCGTTGCTCCCGGGTCGGCTGATAATTCACCCCTCCACTTT. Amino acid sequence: CSVAPGSADNSPLHF.

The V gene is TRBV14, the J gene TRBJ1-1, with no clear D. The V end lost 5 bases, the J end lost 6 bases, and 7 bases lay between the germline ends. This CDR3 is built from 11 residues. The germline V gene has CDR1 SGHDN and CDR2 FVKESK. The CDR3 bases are TGTGCCAGCAGCGGCCTCGCTGAAGCTTTCTTT. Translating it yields CASSGLAEAFF.

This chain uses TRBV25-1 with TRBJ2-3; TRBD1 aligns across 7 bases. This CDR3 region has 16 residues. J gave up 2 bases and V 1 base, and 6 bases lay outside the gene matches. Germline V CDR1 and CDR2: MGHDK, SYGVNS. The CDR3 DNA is TGTGCCAGCAGTGAATGGTCAGGGGGAACCACAGATACGCAGTATTTT. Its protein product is CASSEWSGGTTDTQYF.

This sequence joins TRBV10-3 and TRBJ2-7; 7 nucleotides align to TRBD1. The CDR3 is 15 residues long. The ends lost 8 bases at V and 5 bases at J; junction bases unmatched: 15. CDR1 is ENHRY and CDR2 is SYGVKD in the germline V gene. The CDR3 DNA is TGTGCCATCTATGACCCGACAGGGATAATGAACGAGCAGTACTTC. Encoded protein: CAIYDPTGIMNEQYF.

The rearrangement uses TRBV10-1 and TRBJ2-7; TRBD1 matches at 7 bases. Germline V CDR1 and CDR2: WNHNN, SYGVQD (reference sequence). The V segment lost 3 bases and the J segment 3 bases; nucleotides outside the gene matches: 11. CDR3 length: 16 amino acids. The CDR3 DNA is TGCGCCAGCAGTGACCATACGACAGGGAGAAACTACGAGCAGTACTTC. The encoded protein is CASSDHTTGRNYEQYF.

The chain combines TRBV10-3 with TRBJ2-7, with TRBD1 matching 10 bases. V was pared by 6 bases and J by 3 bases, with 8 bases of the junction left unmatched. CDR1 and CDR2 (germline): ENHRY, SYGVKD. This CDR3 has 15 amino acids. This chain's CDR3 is CAISLLGTGDYEQYF. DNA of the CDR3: TGTGCCATCAGCCTACTCGGGACAGGGGACTACGAGCAGTACTTC.

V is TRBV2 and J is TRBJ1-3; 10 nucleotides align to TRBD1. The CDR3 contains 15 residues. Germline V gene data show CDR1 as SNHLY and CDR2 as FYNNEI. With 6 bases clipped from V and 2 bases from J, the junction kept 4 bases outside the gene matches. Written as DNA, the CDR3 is TGTGCCAGCAGGCGGGACAGGGGCCCTGGAAACACCATATATTTT. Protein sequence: CASRRDRGPGNTIYF.

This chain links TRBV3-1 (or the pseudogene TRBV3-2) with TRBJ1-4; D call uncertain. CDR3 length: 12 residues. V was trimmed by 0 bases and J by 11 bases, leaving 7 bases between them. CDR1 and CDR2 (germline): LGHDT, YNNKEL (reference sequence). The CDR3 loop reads CASSQEVRKLFF. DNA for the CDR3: TGTGCCAGCAGCCAAGAAGTGCGGAAACTGTTTTTT.

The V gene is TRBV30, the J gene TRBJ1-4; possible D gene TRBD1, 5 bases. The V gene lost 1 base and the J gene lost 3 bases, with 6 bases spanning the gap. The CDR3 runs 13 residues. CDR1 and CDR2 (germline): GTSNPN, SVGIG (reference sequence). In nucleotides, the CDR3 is TGTGCCTGGAGTGCACAGGCTAATGAAAAACTGTTTTTT. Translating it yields CAWSAQANEKLFF. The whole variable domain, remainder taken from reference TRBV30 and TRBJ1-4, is SQTIHQWPATLVQPVGSPLSLECTVEGTSNPNLYWYRQAAGRGLQLLFYSVGIGQISSEVPQNLSASRPQDRQFILSSKKLLLSDSGFYLCAWSAQANEKLFFGSGTQLSVL.

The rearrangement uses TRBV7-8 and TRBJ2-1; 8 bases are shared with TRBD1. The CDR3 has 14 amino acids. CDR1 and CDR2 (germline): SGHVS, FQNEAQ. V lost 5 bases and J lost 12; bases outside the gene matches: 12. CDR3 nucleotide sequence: TGTGCCAGCAGCAAAGAGAGACAGGGGATAGGGCAGTTCTTC. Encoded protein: CASSKERQGIGQFF.

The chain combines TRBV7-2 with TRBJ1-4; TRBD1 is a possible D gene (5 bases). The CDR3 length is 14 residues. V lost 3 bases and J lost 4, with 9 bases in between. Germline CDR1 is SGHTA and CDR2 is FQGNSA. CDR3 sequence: CASSLAGHNEKLFF. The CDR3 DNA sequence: TGTGCCAGCAGCTTGGCAGGGCATAATGAAAAACTGTTTTTT. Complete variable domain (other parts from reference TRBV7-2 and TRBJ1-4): GAGVSQSPSNKVTEKGKDVELRCDPISGHTALYWYRQSLGQGLEFLIYFQGNSAPDKSGLPSDRFSAERTGGSVSTLTIQRTQQEDSAVYLCASSLAGHNEKLFFGSGTQLSVL.

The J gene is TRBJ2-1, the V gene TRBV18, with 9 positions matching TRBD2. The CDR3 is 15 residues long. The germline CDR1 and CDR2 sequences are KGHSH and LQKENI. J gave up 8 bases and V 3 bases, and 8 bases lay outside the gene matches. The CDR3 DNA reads TGTGCCAGCTCACCGGCGGGGGGGCCGGGGTATGAGCAGTTCTTC. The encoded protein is CASSPAGGPGYEQFF.

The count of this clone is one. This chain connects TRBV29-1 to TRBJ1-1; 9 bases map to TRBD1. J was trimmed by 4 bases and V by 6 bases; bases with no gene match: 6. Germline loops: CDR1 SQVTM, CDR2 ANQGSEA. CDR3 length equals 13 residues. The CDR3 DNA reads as TGCAGCGTCCAGGACAGGGGAGGCACTGAAGCTTTCTTT. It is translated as CSVQDRGGTEAFF.

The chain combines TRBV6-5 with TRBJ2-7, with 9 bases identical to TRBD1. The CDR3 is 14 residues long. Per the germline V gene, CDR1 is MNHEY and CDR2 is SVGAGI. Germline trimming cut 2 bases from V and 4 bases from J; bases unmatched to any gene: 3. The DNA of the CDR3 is TGTGCCAGCAGTTACAGGGACAGGGATTACGAGCAGTACTTC. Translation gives CASSYRDRDYEQYF.